Listed below are T cell receptor beta chains from one sample, sequenced in a study of human T cells and chemical hapten exposure. TCRdb itself ran the RACE reads through MiXCR, one entry per CDR3 protein. Of 350,000 to 450,000 distinct CDR3 sequences in the sample, 4.5% to 5.5% are singletons; the top ten hold around 2.6%. The sequencing here drew on whole blood, taken in connection with sensitization to the hapten diphenylcyclopropenone (DPC). All receptors come from a woman aged 50 to 60 with alopecia areata. Some clones in this sample may be carry-over from other donors' samples. Each CDR3 is given with its conserved first and last residue. A D gene is named only where the DNA matches it firmly. The size entry is marked missing in some rows and otherwise reads once, few, many or a size class.

d_call	clone_size	v_call	j_call	cdr3_nt	cdr3_aa
.	.	TRBV6-5	TRBJ1-4	TGTGCCAGCAGTTTGGAGGGGGCTAATGAAAAACTGTTTTTT	CASSLEGANEKLFF
.	many	TRBV29-1	TRBJ2-7	TGCAGCGTTGCCCTTGGAGGGGCCGAGCAGTACTTC	CSVALGGAEQYF
TRBD1	many	TRBV12-3/TRBV12-4	TRBJ1-5	TGTGCCAGCAGTCGACAGGGAGCTCAGCCCCAGCATTTT	CASSRQGAQPQHF
TRBD1	.	TRBV6-1	TRBJ2-1	TGTGCCAGCAGTGAAGCTTGGACAGGGGGCAATGAGCAGTTCTTC	CASSEAWTGGNEQFF
.	many	TRBV6-2/TRBV6-3	TRBJ2-7	TGTGCCACCTGGGACGGATACGAGCAGTACTTC	CATWDGYEQYF
.	few	TRBV6-1	TRBJ2-5	TGTGCCAGCACCCTAGAGACCCAGTACTTC	CASTLETQYF
TRBD2	.	TRBV5-1	TRBJ2-3	TGCGCCAGCAGCTTGGTAGCGGGGATCACAGATACGCAGTATTTT	CASSLVAGITDTQYF
.	.	TRBV4-3	TRBJ1-1	TGCGCCAGCAGCCAAGACATGGGGCTAGAAGCTTTCTTT	CASSQDMGLEAFF
TRBD2	.	TRBV28	TRBJ2-1	TGTGCCAGCAGTACCCGGACTAGCGGGAGGCACCTAGAGCAGTTCTTC	CASSTRTSGRHLEQFF
TRBD1	many	TRBV20-1	TRBJ2-2	TGCAGTGCTAAGGGACAGGGAAGCACCGGGGAGCTGTTTTTT	CSAKGQGSTGELFF
TRBD1	few	TRBV9	TRBJ1-6	TGTGCCAGCAGCGACGGAGGGGGCGGGTCACCCCTCCACTTT	CASSDGGGGSPLHF
TRBD2	.	TRBV11-2	TRBJ2-3	TGTGCCAGCAGACGACTAGCGGGAGTATCAGATACGCAGTATTTT	CASRRLAGVSDTQYF
.	many	TRBV29-1	TRBJ1-1	TGCAGCGTTGCGCATGGTATGAACACTGAAGCTTTCTTT	CSVAHGMNTEAFF
.	many	TRBV6-1	TRBJ1-5	TGTGCCAGCAGTGATCGGGGGAGCAATCAGCCCCAGCATTTT	CASSDRGSNQPQHF
.	many	TRBV6-6	TRBJ2-5	TGTGCCAGCAGCCGGATCGGGACTGAGCAAGAGACCCAGTACTTC	CASSRIGTEQETQYF
.	many	TRBV12-2	TRBJ2-5	TGTGCAAGTCGCTTATCGACGATCCCGGAGACCCAGTACTTC	CASRLSTIPETQYF